This TCR beta chain came from a study of lymphopenia after photon versus proton radiotherapy. TCRdb's table, derived via immunoSEQ multiplex PCR, lists solely in-frame clones and lacks some. The table lists around 160,000 clones, approximately 86% of them singletons. Trimming took 4 bases from V and 2 from J; bases not matched to a gene: 3. The CDR3 length is 15 residues. Germline V gene sequence: CDR1 SGHDT, CDR2 YYEEEE. The TCR comes from a middle-aged man with gastric cancer. The chain couples TRBV5-6 to TRBJ2-7; 13 bases map to TRBD2. Sequencing used peripheral blood, obtained from a patient treated with photon-based radiotherapy. CDR3 loop: CASSRGLAGAYEQYF. The CDR3 region has the DNA TGTGCCAGCAGCCGCGGACTAGCGGGAGCCTACGAGCAGTACTTC. The whole variable domain, filled in from reference TRBV5-6 and TRBJ2-7, reads DAGVTQSPTHLIKTRGQQVTLRCSPKSGHDTVSWYQQALGQGPQFIFQYYEEEERQRGNFPDRFSGHQFPNYSSELNVNALLLGDSALYLCASSRGLAGAYEQYFGPGTRLTVT.